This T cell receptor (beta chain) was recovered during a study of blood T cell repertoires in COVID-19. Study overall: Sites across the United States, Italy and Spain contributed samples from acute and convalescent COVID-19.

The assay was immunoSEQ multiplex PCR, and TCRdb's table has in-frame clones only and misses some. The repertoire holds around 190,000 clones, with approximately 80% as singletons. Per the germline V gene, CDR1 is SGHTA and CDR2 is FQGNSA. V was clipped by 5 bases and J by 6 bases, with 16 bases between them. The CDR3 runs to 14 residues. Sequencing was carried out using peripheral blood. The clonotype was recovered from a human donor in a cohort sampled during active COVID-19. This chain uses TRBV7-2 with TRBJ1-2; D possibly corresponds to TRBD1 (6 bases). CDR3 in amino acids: CASSRDAGEHGYTF. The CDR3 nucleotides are TGTGCCAGCAGCCGCGATGCAGGGGAACATGGCTACACCTTC.